One sample yielded the 16 T cell receptor beta chains listed below, sequenced in a study of blood T cell repertoires in COVID-19. Profiling relied on immunoSEQ multiplex PCR, and the TCRdb table lists in-frame clones only, not all of them. This sample has under 100,000 clones, with around 90% found just once. Material for sequencing was peripheral blood. Receptors were obtained from a woman in her 70s with acute or convalescent COVID-19.

The rearrangement joins TRBV9 to TRBJ1-2; a weak D match, TRBD1 (5 bases). The CDR3 sequence is 14 residues long. In germline, CDR1 is SGDLS, CDR2 YYNGEE. Trimming took 4 bases from V and 5 from J, leaving 15 bases between them. In DNA form, the CDR3 reads TGTGCCAGCAGCCCAGAGTGGACACCGTATGGCTACACCTTC. It yields the protein CASSPEWTPYGYTF.

The chain joins TRBV28 to TRBJ1-5, with 10 bases that match TRBD1. Trimming removed 3 bases from V and 4 bases from J; junction bases left unmatched: 6. From germline, CDR1 is MDHEN and CDR2 SYDVKM. CDR3 length: 16 amino acids. The CDR3 DNA sequence: TGTGCCAGCAGTTTGTGGACAGGGGGGCGAAATCAGCCCCAGCATTTT. It yields the protein CASSLWTGGRNQPQHF.

This clone appeared a single time. The gene calls are TRBV19 and TRBJ2-7, with 9 bases matching TRBD2. V was clipped by 4 bases and J by 0 bases; unmatched bases: 4. The CDR3 is 15 amino acids. Germline V lookup: CDR1 LNHDA, CDR2 SQIVND (reference sequence). The CDR3 DNA reads as TGTGCCAGTAGTACGACTAGCGGAAGCTCCTACGAGCAGTACTTC. Protein sequence: CASSTTSGSSYEQYF.

The rearrangement joins TRBV29-1 to TRBJ2-3; TRBD1 matches 10 bases. This CDR3 contains 11 residues. Germline values: CDR1 SQVTM, CDR2 ANQGSEA. V was pared by 6 bases and J by 10 bases, with 4 bases of the junction left unmatched. The CDR3 is CSVTGGAPQYF. CDR3 nucleotide sequence: TGCAGCGTGACAGGGGGCGCGCCGCAGTATTTT.

The chain links TRBV5-1 to TRBJ2-3; 7 bases align to TRBD1. CDR1 is SGHRS and CDR2 is YFSETQ in the germline V gene. The CDR3 totals 15 residues. The V gene end was trimmed by 4 bases and the J gene end by 2 bases; junction bases not matched to a gene: 7. CDR3 DNA sequence: TGCGCCAGCAGCACTGGACAGGTCTACACAGATACGCAGTATTTT. It is translated as CASSTGQVYTDTQYF.

V usage is TRBV28 and J usage is TRBJ1-1; 7 nucleotides line up with TRBD1. CDR3 length equals 17 residues. The germline gives CDR1 MDHEN, CDR2 SYDVKM. The J segment lost 5 bases and the V segment lost 7 bases, leaving 19 bases of the junction unmatched. This chain's CDR3 is CASNLQGGPRGATEAFF. The CDR3 DNA sequence: TGTGCCAGCAACCTTCAGGGGGGCCCCAGGGGGGCGACTGAAGCTTTCTTT.

The chain joins TRBV28 to TRBJ1-5; maybe TRBD1 (6 bases). The germline CDR1 and CDR2 sequences are MDHEN and SYDVKM. The V gene lost 4 bases and the J gene lost 1 base, with 11 bases spanning the gap. CDR3 length equals 15 residues. The CDR3 DNA follows: TGTGCCAGCAGTTCTGGAGGACAGAGCAATCAGCCCCAGCATTTT. This codes for CASSSGGQSNQPQHF.

This chain joins TRBV2 and TRBJ1-3; 7 nucleotides align to TRBD1. After removal of 5 bases from V and 1 base from J, the junction contained 5 bases not matched to a gene. Germline lookup yields CDR1 SNHLY and CDR2 FYNNEI. The CDR3 is made up of 15 amino acids. The CDR3 loop is CASSLDRASGNTIYF. The DNA for the CDR3 is TGTGCCAGCAGTCTAGACAGGGCTTCTGGAAACACCATATATTTT.

Points on this clone: One junction end does not reproduce the germline sequence, and a read error may be involved. The V and J genes are TRBV12-3 or TRBV12-4 and TRBJ1-1, with D possibly TRBD1 on 5 matching bases. The CDR3 covers 12 residues. CDR3 DNA sequence: TGTGCCAGCAGCTATGACAGTTTAACGCTCTTTTTT. It encodes CASSYDSLTLFF.

The chain joins TRBV28 to TRBJ1-2, with 9 bases lining up with TRBD1. The V segment lost 6 bases and the J segment 5 bases; nucleotides outside the gene matches: 16. Germline V gene lookup returns CDR1 MDHEN and CDR2 SYDVKM. The CDR3 consists of 17 residues. The CDR3 DNA reads as TGTGCCAGCAGCCGTCGACAGGGGGGTCGCGGGGGGTATGGCTACACCTTC. Translating gives CASSRRQGGRGGYGYTF.

This clone was found once. The J gene is TRBJ2-1, the V gene TRBV19, with 7 bases fitting TRBD1. The V gene end was trimmed by 1 base and the J gene end by 2 bases; junction bases not matched to a gene: 2. The V gene's germline CDR1 is LNHDA and CDR2 SQIVND (reference sequence). The CDR3 length is 15 residues. The chain's CDR3 is CASSIGQGAYNEQFF. The DNA for the CDR3 is TGTGCCAGTAGTATAGGGCAGGGGGCCTACAATGAGCAGTTCTTC.

The rearrangement joins TRBV6-5 to TRBJ1-2; the D is unclear. This CDR3 comprises 14 residues. Germline CDR1 reads MNHEY; CDR2 reads SVGAGI. The V gene lost 5 bases and the J gene lost 8 bases, with 18 bases spanning the gap. The CDR3 nucleotides are TGTGCCAGCAGTCACCCAGCCGAGGGAGGCGGCTACACCTTC. Its translation: CASSHPAEGGGYTF.

The chain employs TRBV6-5 and TRBJ1-2; TRBD1 matches at 9 bases. The V gene end was trimmed by 1 base and the J gene end by 2 bases; junction bases not matched to a gene: 5. Per the germline V gene, CDR1 is MNHEY and CDR2 is SVGAGI. There are 16 residues in the CDR3. The CDR3 DNA reads TGTGCCAGCAGTTACTTTAACAGGGGGCCCAACTATGGCTACACCTTC. Translation gives CASSYFNRGPNYGYTF.

The chain employs TRBV3-1 (or the pseudogene TRBV3-2) and TRBJ1-2, with 12 bases that match TRBD1. V was clipped by 4 bases and J by 4 bases; unmatched bases: 10. The CDR3 length is 17 residues. The germline gives CDR1 LGHDT, CDR2 YNNKEL (reference sequence). CDR3 nucleotide sequence: TGTGCCAGCAGCCTAGGGACAGGGGGCATTAGAATCTATGGCTACACCTTC. It is translated as CASSLGTGGIRIYGYTF.

The chain employs TRBV6-5 and TRBJ1-1; no clear D gene. The CDR3 is 14 residues long. Looked up from germline, CDR1 is MNHEY and CDR2 is SVGAGI. V lost 0 bases, J lost 1 base, and 6 bases lay in between. CDR3 sequence (DNA): TGTGCCAGCAGTTACTCGGAGGAGAACACTGAAGCTTTCTTT. Protein sequence: CASSYSEENTEAFF.

CDR3 loop: CASSSGTGNYNEQFF. Written as DNA, the CDR3 is TGTGCCAGCAGCTCCGGGACAGGTAACTACAATGAGCAGTTCTTC. The chain recombines TRBV6-5 with TRBJ2-1, with 8 bases that match TRBD1. The CDR3 is 15 residues long. Germline trimming cut 6 bases from V and 3 bases from J; bases unmatched to any gene: 7. Germline CDR1 reads MNHEY; CDR2 reads SVGAGI.